The source of this T cell receptor (beta chain) is a study of radiotherapy plus CTLA-4 blockade in lung cancer. Assay: immunoSEQ multiplex PCR; the TCRdb copy retains only in-frame clones and omits some. The repertoire consists of nearly 15,000 clones, with around 70% occurring once and the leading ten covering 40% to 65%. Germline loops: CDR1 MGHRA, CDR2 YSYEKL. Trimming removed 3 bases at V and 1 base at J, with 19 bases between. There are 18 residues in the CDR3. This TCR was recovered from a human donor with non-small cell lung cancer whose response to radiotherapy plus ipilimumab could not be evaluated. Here the sequenced sample was peripheral blood, taken from a patient treated with radiotherapy plus ipilimumab. The rearrangement links TRBV4-1 to TRBJ2-1, with D tentatively TRBD1 (5 bases). The DNA for the CDR3 is TGCGCCAGCAGCCAGGTCGATATGGGGCTCAGGTCCTACAATGAGCAGTTCTTC. This translates into CASSQVDMGLRSYNEQFF.